A selection of T cell receptor beta chains follows, all from one sample in a study of Ad26.COV2.S vaccination and SARS-CoV-2 variants. The protocol was immunoSEQ multiplex PCR, while the TCRdb copy is restricted to in-frame clones and leaves out a portion. The table lists 400,000 to 500,000 clones, more than 75% of them singletons. The sequencing used peripheral blood, collected in a trial of Ad26.COV2.S vaccine versus placebo. Source of these receptors: a person between 18 and 65 years old who received the Ad26.COV2.S COVID-19 vaccine or a placebo. Both conserved end residues are part of each CDR3. The D gene is left open where the match is weak. Clone size is shown for a subset of rows, as once, few, many or a class of expanded clone.

d_call,j_call,v_call,clone_size,cdr3_nt,cdr3_aa
TRBD1,TRBJ2-7,TRBV5-6,.,TGTGCCAGCAGCTTGGAACAGGGGCTCGACGAGCAGTACTTC,CASSLEQGLDEQYF
.,TRBJ2-7,TRBV2,.,TGTGCCAGCAGTGAACCCTCCGGCAGGTTCTACGAGCAGTACTTC,CASSEPSGRFYEQYF
.,TRBJ2-2,TRBV7-9,.,TGTGCCAGCAGCCCCTTAATCACCGGGGAGCTGTTTTTT,CASSPLITGELFF
.,TRBJ1-1,TRBV19,once,TGTGCCAGTAGTATCGCGTCCAGGGGGAACACTGAAGCTTTCTTT,CASSIASRGNTEAFF
.,TRBJ2-1,TRBV12-3/TRBV12-4,.,TGTGCCAGCACCAATTACAATGAGCAGTTCTTC,CASTNYNEQFF
TRBD1,TRBJ2-7,TRBV2,.,TGTGCCAGCAGTCACAGGACAGGGGAACTCTACGAGCAGTACTTC,CASSHRTGELYEQYF
TRBD1,TRBJ1-6,TRBV9,.,TGTGCCAGCAGCGTGGACAGGTTGAACTCACCCCTCCACTTT,CASSVDRLNSPLHF
.,TRBJ2-5,TRBV3-1/TRBV3-2,.,TGTGCCAGCAGCCCCCCAGGGGCCGAGACCCAGTACTTC,CASSPPGAETQYF
.,TRBJ2-7,TRBV29-1,.,TGCAGCTTCATCCGGGGTGGGTACGAGCAGTACTTC,CSFIRGGYEQYF
.,TRBJ2-2,TRBV29-1,.,TGCAGCGTTGCCGGCCTCATGAACACCGGGGAGCTGTTTTTT,CSVAGLMNTGELFF
TRBD1,TRBJ1-6,TRBV6-2/TRBV6-3,.,TGTGCCAGCAGTTACTCGACAGGGGGGCACTCACCCCTCCACTTT,CASSYSTGGHSPLHF
.,TRBJ2-7,TRBV6-6,.,TGTGCCAGCAGTGCCGGGACTGGGAGTTTCGACGAGCAGTACTTC,CASSAGTGSFDEQYF
.,TRBJ2-2,TRBV4-2,.,TGTGCCAGCAGCCAAGCTCACACGCGGGGCGCCGGGGAGCTGTTTTTT,CASSQAHTRGAGELFF
.,TRBJ1-6,TRBV27,once,TGTGCCAGCAGTTGGGGCAGGGCGGATTCACCCCTCCACTTT,CASSWGRADSPLHF
.,TRBJ2-5,TRBV6-5,.,TGTGCCAGCAGTTACTCAAGAGGTCCACGCCAAGAGACCCAGTACTTC,CASSYSRGPRQETQYF
.,TRBJ1-2,TRBV4-1,few,TGCGCCAGCAGCCTTACCGCAGGGTTTGGCTACACCTTC,CASSLTAGFGYTF
TRBD2,TRBJ2-1,TRBV29-1,once,TGCAGCGTTGACACTAGCGGGGGGGTAAGTGAGCAGTTCTTC,CSVDTSGGVSEQFF
.,TRBJ2-7,TRBV27,few,TGTGCCACCGCCGGGCGGGGAGGCTACGAGCAGTACTTC,CATAGRGGYEQYF
.,TRBJ2-3,TRBV11-2,.,TGTGCCAGCAGCGCAAGGGTTTCCTACACAGATACGCAGTATTTT,CASSARVSYTDTQYF
.,TRBJ1-3,TRBV6-5,.,TGTGCCAGCATCCCGTTGGATGGAAACACCATATATTTT,CASIPLDGNTIYF
.,TRBJ2-7,TRBV29-1,.,TGCAGCGTTGAAGGGACCTCGGAGGACTCCTACGAGCAGTACTTC,CSVEGTSEDSYEQYF
TRBD1,TRBJ2-3,TRBV4-1,.,TGCGCCAGCAGCCAGGAGACAGGGCTCACAGATACGCAGTATTTT,CASSQETGLTDTQYF
TRBD1,TRBJ1-2,TRBV11-2,.,TGTGCCAGCAGCCACCCGACAGGGGGCAAGGACTATGGCTACACCTTC,CASSHPTGGKDYGYTF
TRBD1,TRBJ2-3,TRBV6-2/TRBV6-3,.,TGTGCCAGCAGTTCGGACAGGGGGGACACAGATACGCAGTATTTT,CASSSDRGDTDTQYF
.,TRBJ2-5,TRBV7-7,.,TGTGCCAGCAGCCCCGCCGGGACCAGTGAGACCCAGTACTTC,CASSPAGTSETQYF
TRBD1,TRBJ1-1,TRBV4-3,.,TGCGCCAGCAGCCTGGGACAGGGGGCGCGGGCTGAAGCTTTCTTT,CASSLGQGARAEAFF
.,TRBJ1-5,TRBV4-1,.,TGCGCCAGCGGTTCGGGGCTCAATCAGCCCCAGCATTTT,CASGSGLNQPQHF
TRBD1,TRBJ2-7,TRBV27,.,TGTGCCAGCAGACTCACAGGGGTAGCGCACGAGCAGTACTTC,CASRLTGVAHEQYF
TRBD1,TRBJ1-4,TRBV5-4,.,TGTGCCAGCGGATCCGGGACAGGGTACGAAAAACTGTTTTTT,CASGSGTGYEKLFF
.,TRBJ2-3,TRBV30,.,TGTGCCTGGAGTCTTCGGAGGTCTAGCACAGATACGCAGTATTTT,CAWSLRRSSTDTQYF
.,TRBJ1-3,TRBV7-8,.,TGTGCCAGCAGCCTCCGGGCCGTCTCTGGAAACACCATATATTTT,CASSLRAVSGNTIYF
.,TRBJ2-1,TRBV29-1,.,TGCAGCGTTGAAGAAGTCGTAGGTGAGCAGTTCTTC,CSVEEVVGEQFF
.,TRBJ2-5,TRBV11-2,.,TGTGCCAGCAGCCCGCCAGGGTGGGGAGAGACCCAGTACTTC,CASSPPGWGETQYF
.,TRBJ1-2,TRBV11-2,once,TGTGCCAGCAGCCCCCTGGAGGGAACCATTGGTTATGGCTACACCTTC,CASSPLEGTIGYGYTF
.,TRBJ2-7,TRBV28,.,TGTGCCAGCAGTCTTCCCACACTCTCCTACGAGCAGTACTTC,CASSLPTLSYEQYF